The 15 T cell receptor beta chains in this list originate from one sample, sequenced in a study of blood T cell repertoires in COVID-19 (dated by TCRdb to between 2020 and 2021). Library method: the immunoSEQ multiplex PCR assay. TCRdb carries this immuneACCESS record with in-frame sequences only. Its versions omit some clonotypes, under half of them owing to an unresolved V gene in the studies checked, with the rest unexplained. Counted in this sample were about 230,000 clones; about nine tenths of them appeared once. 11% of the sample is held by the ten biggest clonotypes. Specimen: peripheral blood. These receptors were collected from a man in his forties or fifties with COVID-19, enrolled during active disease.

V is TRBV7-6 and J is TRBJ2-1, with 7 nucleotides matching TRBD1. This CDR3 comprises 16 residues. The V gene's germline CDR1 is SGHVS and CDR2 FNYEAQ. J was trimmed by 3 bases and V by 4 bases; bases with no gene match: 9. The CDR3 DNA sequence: TGTGCCAGCAGCTCCTCTCCCCCAGGGGGCTACAATGAGCAGTTCTTC. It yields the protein CASSSSPPGGYNEQFF.

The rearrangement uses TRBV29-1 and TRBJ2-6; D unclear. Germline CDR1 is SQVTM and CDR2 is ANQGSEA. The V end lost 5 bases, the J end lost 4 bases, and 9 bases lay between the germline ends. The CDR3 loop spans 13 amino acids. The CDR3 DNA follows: TGCAGCGTTTCTGGGCCCGGGGCCAACGTCCTGACTTTC. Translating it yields CSVSGPGANVLTF.

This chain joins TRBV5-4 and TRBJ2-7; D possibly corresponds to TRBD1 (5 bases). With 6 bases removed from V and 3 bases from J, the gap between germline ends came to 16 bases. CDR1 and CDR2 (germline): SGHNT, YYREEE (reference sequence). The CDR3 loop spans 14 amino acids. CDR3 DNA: TGTGCCAGCACTCAGGGATTAGTAGGCTACGAGCAGTACTTC. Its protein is CASTQGLVGYEQYF.

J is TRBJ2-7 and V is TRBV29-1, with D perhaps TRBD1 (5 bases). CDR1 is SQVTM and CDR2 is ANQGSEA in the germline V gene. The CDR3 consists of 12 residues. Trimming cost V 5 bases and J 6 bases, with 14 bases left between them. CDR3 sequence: CSVTLPGREQYF. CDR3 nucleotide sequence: TGCAGCGTTACCCTCCCAGGGCGCGAGCAGTACTTC.

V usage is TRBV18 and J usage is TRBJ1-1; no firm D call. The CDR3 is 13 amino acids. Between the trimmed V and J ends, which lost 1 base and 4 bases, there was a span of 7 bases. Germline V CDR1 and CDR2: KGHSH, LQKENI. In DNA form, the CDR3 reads TGTGCCAGCTCACCACAGGGAGTCACTGAAGCTTTCTTT. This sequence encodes CASSPQGVTEAFF.

The CDR3 coding sequence is TGTGCCAGCAGCCAAGGACTAGCGGGGAGCACAGATACGCAGTATTTT. It codes for CASSQGLAGSTDTQYF. The rearrangement uses TRBV28 and TRBJ2-3, with 12 bases identical to TRBD2. V was pared by 6 bases and J by 0 bases, with 4 bases of the junction left unmatched. The CDR3 runs to 16 residues. Germline lookup yields CDR1 MDHEN and CDR2 SYDVKM.

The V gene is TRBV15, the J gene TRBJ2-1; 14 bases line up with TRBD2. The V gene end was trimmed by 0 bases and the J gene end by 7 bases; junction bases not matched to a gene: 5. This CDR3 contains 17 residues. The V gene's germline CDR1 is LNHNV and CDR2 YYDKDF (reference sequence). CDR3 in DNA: TGTGCCACCAGCAGAGATCCGACTAGCGGGAGGGGTAATGAGCAGTTCTTC. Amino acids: CATSRDPTSGRGNEQFF.

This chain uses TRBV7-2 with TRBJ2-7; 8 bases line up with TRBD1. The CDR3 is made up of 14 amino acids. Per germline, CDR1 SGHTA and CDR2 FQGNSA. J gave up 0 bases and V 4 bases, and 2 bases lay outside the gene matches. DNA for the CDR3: TGTGCCAGCAGCTCCGGGACAGGCTCCTACGAGCAGTACTTC. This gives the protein CASSSGTGSYEQYF.

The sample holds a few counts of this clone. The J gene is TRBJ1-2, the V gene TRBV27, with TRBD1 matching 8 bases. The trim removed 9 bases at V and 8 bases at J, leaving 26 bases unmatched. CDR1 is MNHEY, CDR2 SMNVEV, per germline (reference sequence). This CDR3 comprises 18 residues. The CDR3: CARPPHLRTGKCAWGYTF. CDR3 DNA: TGTGCCAGACCCCCCCACCTCCGGACAGGGAAATGCGCTTGGGGCTACACCTTC.

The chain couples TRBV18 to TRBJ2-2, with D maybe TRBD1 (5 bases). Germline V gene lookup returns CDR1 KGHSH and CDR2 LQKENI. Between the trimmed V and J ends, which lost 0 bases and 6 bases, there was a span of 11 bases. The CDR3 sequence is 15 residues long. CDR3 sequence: CASSPPGRVPGELFF. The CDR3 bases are TGTGCCAGCTCACCACCGGGCAGGGTACCCGGGGAGCTGTTTTTT. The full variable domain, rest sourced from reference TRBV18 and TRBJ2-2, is NAGVMQNPRHLVRRRGQEARLRCSPMKGHSHVYWYRQLPEEGLKFMVYLQKENIIDESGMPKERFSAEFPKEGPSILRIQQVVRGDSAAYFCASSPPGRVPGELFFGEGSRLTVL.

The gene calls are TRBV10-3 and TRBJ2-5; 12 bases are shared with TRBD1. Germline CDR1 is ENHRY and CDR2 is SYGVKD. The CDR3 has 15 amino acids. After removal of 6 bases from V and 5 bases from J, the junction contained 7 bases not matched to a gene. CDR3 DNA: TGTGCCATCAGGATGGGACAGGGGGCGTGGGAGACCCAGTACTTC. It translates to CAIRMGQGAWETQYF.

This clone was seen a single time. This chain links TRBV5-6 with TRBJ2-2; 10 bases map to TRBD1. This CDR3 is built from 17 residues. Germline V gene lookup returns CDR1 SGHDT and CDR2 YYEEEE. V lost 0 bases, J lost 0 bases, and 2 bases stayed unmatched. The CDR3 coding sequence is TGTGCCAGCAGCTTGGTGGGACAGGGGCCGAACACCGGGGAGCTGTTTTTT. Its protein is CASSLVGQGPNTGELFF.

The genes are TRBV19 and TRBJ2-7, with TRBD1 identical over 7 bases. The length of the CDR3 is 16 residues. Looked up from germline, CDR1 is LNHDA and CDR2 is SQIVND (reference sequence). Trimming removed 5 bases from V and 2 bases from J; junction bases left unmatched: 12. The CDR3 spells CASSLARGNGPYEQYF. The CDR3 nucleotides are TGTGCCAGTAGTTTAGCCAGGGGGAACGGGCCCTACGAGCAGTACTTC.

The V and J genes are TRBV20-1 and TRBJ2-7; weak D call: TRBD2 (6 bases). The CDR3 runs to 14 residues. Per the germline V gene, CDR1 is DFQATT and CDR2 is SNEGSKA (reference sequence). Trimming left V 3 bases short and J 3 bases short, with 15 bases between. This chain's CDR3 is CSASVRDPIYEQYF. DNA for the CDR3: TGCAGTGCTAGTGTGCGGGACCCTATCTACGAGCAGTACTTC.

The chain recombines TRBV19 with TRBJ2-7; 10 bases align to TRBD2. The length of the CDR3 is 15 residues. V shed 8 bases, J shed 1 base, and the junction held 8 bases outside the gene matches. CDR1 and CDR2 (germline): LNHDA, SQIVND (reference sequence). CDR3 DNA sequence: TGTGCCAGTGGGCTAGCGGGAGTTGAATCCTACGAGCAGTACTTC. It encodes CASGLAGVESYEQYF. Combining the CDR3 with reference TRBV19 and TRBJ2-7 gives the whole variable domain DGGITQSPKYLFRKEGQNVTLSCEQNLNHDAMYWYRQDPGQGLRLIYYSQIVNDFQKGDIAEGYSVSREKKESFPLTVTSAQKNPTAFYLCASGLAGVESYEQYFGPGTRLTVT.